The source of this T cell receptor beta chain is a study of neoadjuvant anti-PD-1 for oral cavity cancer. V shed 4 bases and J shed 1 base, with 15 bases lying between them. This CDR3 is built from 15 residues. Germline loops: CDR1 SGHRS, CDR2 YFSETQ. Data came from immunoSEQ multiplex PCR; TCRdb stores just in-frame clones and leaves some out. This table holds about 14,000 clones, over 60% found once. The chain couples TRBV5-1 to TRBJ2-7; D is unresolved. Source: PBMCs, taken before nivolumab (anti-PD-1) treatment. The clonotype was recovered from a person between 40 and 85 years old with oral cavity squamous cell carcinoma. The CDR3 reads CASSALDTVSYEQYF. Written as DNA, the CDR3 is TGCGCCAGCAGCGCCCTCGACACGGTATCCTACGAGCAGTACTTC.